One sample yielded the 16 T cell receptor beta chains listed below, sequenced in a study of blood T cell repertoires in COVID-19. Using immunoSEQ multiplex PCR, the repertoire was profiled, and TCRdb retains in-frame clones only, with some absent. The sample has 250,000 to 400,000 clones; 75% to 90% are singletons. The sample consisted of PBMCs or T cells enriched from blood (not recorded which). These receptor sequences come from a woman between 25 and 40 years old who had been exposed to COVID-19.

The V and J genes are TRBV28 and TRBJ2-7; TRBD2 matches at 8 bases. This CDR3 has 15 amino acids. J gave up 6 bases and V 7 bases, and 14 bases lay outside the gene matches. Germline values: CDR1 MDHEN, CDR2 SYDVKM. The CDR3 spells CASTTAGGALGEQYF. As DNA, the CDR3 is TGTGCCAGCACCACGGCGGGGGGCGCACTGGGCGAGCAGTACTTC.

This chain uses TRBV4-2 with TRBJ2-7; TRBD2 matches at 9 bases. Losses at the gene ends were 0 bases for V and 4 bases for J; bases not matched to a gene: 13. The CDR3 runs 18 residues. Germline CDR1 LGHNA, CDR2 YNFKEQ. In DNA, the CDR3 is TGTGCCAGCAGCCAAGATCCTGGGGCGGGGGGGCTCAGTTACGAGCAGTACTTC. It yields the protein CASSQDPGAGGLSYEQYF.

The gene calls are TRBV7-2 and TRBJ1-2; perhaps TRBD1 as D (5 bases). Germline loops: CDR1 SGHTA, CDR2 FQGNSA. The V end lost 5 bases, the J end lost 4 bases, and 11 bases lay between the germline ends. The CDR3 covers 13 residues. Written as DNA, the CDR3 is TGTGCCAGCAGCCCGACAGCAGCCTATGGCTACACCTTC. As protein: CASSPTAAYGYTF.

The chain joins TRBV9 to TRBJ1-2; the match to TRBD1 covers 12 bases. Germline-derived CDR1 and CDR2 are SGDLS and YYNGEE. The CDR3 has 14 residues. Trimming removed 4 bases from V and 7 bases from J; junction bases left unmatched: 5. In DNA form, the CDR3 reads TGTGCCAGCAGCCCCGGGACAGGGGGCCTTGGCTACACCTTC. It translates to CASSPGTGGLGYTF.

This clone showed up just a few times. The rearrangement joins TRBV9 to TRBJ1-2, with 7 nucleotides matching TRBD1. The trim removed 0 bases at V and 1 base at J, leaving 6 bases unmatched. The CDR3 covers 16 residues. In germline, CDR1 is SGDLS, CDR2 YYNGEE. This chain's CDR3 is CASSVATGQLNYGYTF. The CDR3 DNA reads as TGTGCCAGCAGCGTAGCTACGGGACAGCTTAACTATGGCTACACCTTC.

CDR3 DNA: TGTGCCTGGAGTGGGGTAGGAGGGGTCACAGATACGCAGTATTTT. As protein: CAWSGVGGVTDTQYF. The chain combines TRBV30 with TRBJ2-3; perhaps TRBD2 as D (6 bases). Trimming took off 1 base at V and 2 bases at J, with 13 bases between the two ends. The V gene's germline CDR1 is GTSNPN and CDR2 SVGIG (reference sequence). This CDR3 comprises 15 residues.

This chain links TRBV27 with TRBJ1-6; weak D call: TRBD1 (6 bases). CDR3 length: 15 residues. V was pared by 2 bases and J by 10 bases, with 15 bases between. The germline CDR1 and CDR2 sequences are MNHEY and SMNVEV (reference sequence). The CDR3 sequence: CASSLGRGGGSPLHF. The DNA of the CDR3 is TGTGCCAGCAGTTTAGGTCGGGGTGGGGGCTCACCCCTCCACTTT.

V is TRBV3-1 (or the pseudogene TRBV3-2) and J is TRBJ1-2; 8 bases map to TRBD1. The V and J ends lost 1 base and 7 bases, in that order; junction bases with no gene match: 2. Germline-derived CDR1 and CDR2 are LGHDT and YNNKEL (reference sequence). The CDR3 runs to 13 residues. The chain's CDR3 is CASSQVTGGGYTF. The DNA of the CDR3 is TGTGCCAGCAGCCAAGTCACAGGGGGTGGCTACACCTTC.

This clone came up once. V is TRBV5-4 and J is TRBJ2-1, with unresolved D. Trimming cost V 0 bases and J 5 bases, with 9 bases left between them. The germline V gene encodes CDR1 SGHNT and CDR2 YYREEE (reference sequence). CDR3 length equals 14 residues. This chain's CDR3 is CASSLAIENNEQFF. The CDR3 bases are TGTGCCAGCAGCTTGGCCATAGAGAACAATGAGCAGTTCTTC.

The chain recombines TRBV6-5 with TRBJ1-5; D may be TRBD1 (5 bases). V was trimmed by 8 bases and J by 4 bases, leaving 18 bases between them. The CDR3 extends over 15 amino acids. In germline, CDR1 is MNHEY, CDR2 SVGAGI. CDR3 sequence: CASSYRFEANQPQHF. Here the CDR3 DNA reads TGTGCCAGCTCTTACAGGTTTGAAGCGAATCAGCCCCAGCATTTT.

Concerning this clone: A read error may produce the germline difference seen at one junction end. The gene calls are TRBV2 and TRBJ2-3; 10 bases are a match to TRBD2. Germline CDR1 reads SNHLY; CDR2 reads FYNNEI. This CDR3 is built from 11 residues. This CDR3 reads CLAGDPDTQYF. In DNA form, the CDR3 reads TGCCTAGCGGGAGATCCAGATACGCAGTATTTT.

The chain is built from TRBV7-3 and TRBJ2-3, with 8 bases identical to TRBD2. This CDR3 region has 16 residues. With V trimmed by 2 bases and J by 6 bases, 10 bases remained unmatched. Germline V lookup: CDR1 SGHTA, CDR2 FQGTGA. For the CDR3, the DNA is TGTGCCAGCAGCTTACTTAGGCGAGCGGGGGCGGATACGCAGTATTTT. Its protein product is CASSLLRRAGADTQYF.

In this sample, this clone turned up a few times. The V gene is TRBV4-2, the J gene TRBJ2-7; 8 bases match TRBD1. Trimming at V came to 0 bases and at J to 3 bases, leaving 4 bases not matched to a gene. From germline, CDR1 is LGHNA and CDR2 YNFKEQ. CDR3 length equals 15 residues. The CDR3 region has the DNA TGTGCCAGCAGCCAAGAGGCAGGGGGCAACTACGAGCAGTACTTC. Translated, it gives CASSQEAGGNYEQYF.

This chain joins TRBV5-1 and TRBJ2-2; D not resolved. CDR1 SGHRS and CDR2 YFSETQ come from the germline V gene. The CDR3 is 13 amino acids. V was clipped by 4 bases and J by 3 bases, with 7 bases between them. The CDR3 region has the DNA TGCGCCAGCAGCCCCGGGTACACCGGGGAGCTGTTTTTT. Translated, it gives CASSPGYTGELFF.

CDR3 DNA sequence: TGTGCCAGCAGTGAGTCTGTACAGGGGGCTGCCAGAGGCCAGCCCCAGCATTTT. Translated: CASSESVQGAARGQPQHF. The chain carries TRBV6-1 and TRBJ1-5, with 9 positions matching TRBD1. The J segment lost 7 bases and the V segment lost 3 bases, leaving 16 bases of the junction unmatched. The CDR3 contains 18 residues. Germline V gene data show CDR1 as MNHNS and CDR2 as SASEGT.

The V and J genes are TRBV5-1 and TRBJ1-1; D remains unclear. Looked up from germline, CDR1 is SGHRS and CDR2 is YFSETQ. Deletions cut 8 bases from V and 4 bases from J, with 15 bases between. The length of the CDR3 is 13 residues. The CDR3 loop reads CASRLTGFTEAFF. The CDR3 DNA follows: TGCGCCAGTAGACTGACGGGGTTCACTGAAGCTTTCTTT.